The rows below give T cell receptor beta chains drawn from one sample of a study of blood T cell repertoires in COVID-19. Profiled with immunoSEQ multiplex PCR; TCRdb holds only in-frame clones, not every one. The sample consists of under 120,000 clones, roughly 80% of them appearing once. Sequences were obtained from peripheral blood. The receptors here all came from a man between 70 and 80 years old with active or convalescent COVID-19. Both conserved end residues are trimmed from each CDR3.

CDR3 length: 14; V gene: TRBV19; CDR3 protein: ASSLTSGSSYNEQF
CDR3 length: 11; V gene: TRBV6-2/TRBV6-3; CDR3 protein: ASSSTGNYGYT
CDR3 length: 14; V gene: TRBV6-6; CDR3 protein: ASSYLPGRGHQPQH
CDR3 length: 14; V gene: TRBV28; CDR3 protein: ASSPGGGGVSYEQY
CDR3 length: 12; V gene: TRBV3-1/TRBV3-2; CDR3 protein: ASTSRGVGYEQY
CDR3 length: 11; V gene: TRBV2; CDR3 protein: ASNWGVSTEAF
CDR3 length: 12; V gene: TRBV5-1; CDR3 protein: ASSPRQGDYGYT
CDR3 length: 10; V gene: TRBV11-2; CDR3 protein: ASSHRAGGYT
CDR3 length: 13; V gene: TRBV2; CDR3 protein: ASRELAGAADTQY
CDR3 length: 12; V gene: TRBV11-2; CDR3 protein: ASSPQLGNTEAF
CDR3 length: 12; V gene: TRBV5-6; CDR3 protein: ASSLDRVGYEQY
CDR3 length: 12; V gene: TRBV7-3; CDR3 protein: ASSLRWGDTEAF
CDR3 length: 14; V gene: TRBV5-1; CDR3 protein: ASRAGTGNRNQPQH
CDR3 length: 10; V gene: TRBV30; CDR3 protein: AWSDGDKPQH
CDR3 length: 12; V gene: TRBV28; CDR3 protein: ASLDSFTYNEQF
CDR3 length: 12; V gene: TRBV5-4; CDR3 protein: ASSLQGASTEAF
CDR3 length: 12; V gene: TRBV5-1; CDR3 protein: ASSSTGGHYGYT
CDR3 length: 11; V gene: TRBV6-6; CDR3 protein: ASSFDSNYGYT
CDR3 length: 10; V gene: TRBV5-4; CDR3 protein: ASSLKEDTQY
CDR3 length: 12; V gene: TRBV5-1; CDR3 protein: ASRPGLSTDTQY
CDR3 length: 13; V gene: TRBV7-9; CDR3 protein: ASSRGGTLRGGYT
CDR3 length: 15; V gene: TRBV5-1; CDR3 protein: ASRPTGGTSSNTEAF
CDR3 length: 13; V gene: TRBV9; CDR3 protein: ASSVRLAGVSEQF
CDR3 length: 12; V gene: TRBV27; CDR3 protein: ASSLLAGTDGYT
CDR3 length: 13; V gene: TRBV19; CDR3 protein: ASSIGPSSYNEQF
CDR3 length: 15; V gene: TRBV30; CDR3 protein: AWSEFGRVIDNSPLH
CDR3 length: 13; V gene: TRBV6-4; CDR3 protein: ASSDGSAPNYGYT
CDR3 length: 14; V gene: TRBV7-9; CDR3 protein: ASSLAGRMSYNEQF
CDR3 length: 11; V gene: TRBV19; CDR3 protein: ASSNNRDTEAF
CDR3 length: 12; V gene: TRBV12-5; CDR3 protein: ASGFRASGNTIY
CDR3 length: 14; V gene: TRBV7-9; CDR3 protein: ASSLASRDPGYEQY
CDR3 length: 13; V gene: TRBV19; CDR3 protein: ATPRASGTFGTQY
CDR3 length: 15; V gene: TRBV5-6; CDR3 protein: ASSSAGTGASGNTIY
CDR3 length: 9; V gene: TRBV12-3/TRBV12-4; CDR3 protein: ASSPGVGAF
CDR3 length: 12; V gene: TRBV10-3; CDR3 protein: AISEDRGGYGYT
CDR3 length: 13; V gene: TRBV9; CDR3 protein: ASSSQAIPGNTIY
CDR3 length: 12; V gene: TRBV15; CDR3 protein: ATSRADQGDGYT
CDR3 length: 12; V gene: TRBV10-2; CDR3 protein: ATQGAALTVGYT
CDR3 length: 11; V gene: TRBV6-6; CDR3 protein: ASRQGVGNTIY
CDR3 length: 13; V gene: TRBV6-5; CDR3 protein: ASRSPGQEGDGYT
CDR3 length: 10; V gene: TRBV12-3/TRBV12-4; CDR3 protein: ASSPGGTEAF
CDR3 length: 16; V gene: TRBV5-1; CDR3 protein: PRWGRGAGGPSSYEQY
CDR3 length: 11; V gene: TRBV29-1; CDR3 protein: SVESPGSYEQY
CDR3 length: 12; V gene: TRBV7-9; CDR3 protein: ASSHADRGYGYT
CDR3 length: 11; V gene: TRBV5-5; CDR3 protein: ASSPDRATEAF
CDR3 length: 11; V gene: TRBV11-2; CDR3 protein: ASSLVRTPSYT